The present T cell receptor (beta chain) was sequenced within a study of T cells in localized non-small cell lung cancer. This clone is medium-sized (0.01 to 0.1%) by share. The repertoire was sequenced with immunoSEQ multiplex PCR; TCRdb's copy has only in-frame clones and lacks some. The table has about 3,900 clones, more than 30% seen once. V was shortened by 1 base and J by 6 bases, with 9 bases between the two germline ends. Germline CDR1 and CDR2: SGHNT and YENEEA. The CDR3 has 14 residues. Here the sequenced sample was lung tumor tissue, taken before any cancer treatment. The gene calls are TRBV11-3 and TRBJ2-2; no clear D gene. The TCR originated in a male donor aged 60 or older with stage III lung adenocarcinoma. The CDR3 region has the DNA TGTGCCAGCAGCTTAGTGTTTGTTGCCGGGGAGCTGTTTTTT. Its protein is CASSLVFVAGELFF.